The 11 T cell receptor beta chains below come from one sample, sequenced in a study of CD8+CD57+ T cells in acquired aplastic anemia. Genomic DNA served as template for TCR beta VDJ and CDR3 profiling. TCRdb itself ran the reads through MiXCR, one entry per CDR3 protein. Among 95,000 to 150,000 distinct CDR3 sequences listed, about two fifths were seen once. CD8+CD57+ cell expansion had been shown by flow cytometry in patients chosen for sequencing. The sequencing input was sorted CD4+, CD8+, or CD8+CD57+ T cells (not recorded which) from PBMCs. All receptors derive from a human donor with aplastic anemia.

This clonotype occurred many times. The J gene is TRBJ1-2, the V gene TRBV20-1, with D possibly matching TRBD1 (5 bases). Germline CDR1 and CDR2: DFQATT and SNEGSKA (reference sequence). The CDR3 is 14 amino acids. V lost 5 bases to trimming and J lost 4 bases, with 17 bases between them. CDR3 loop: CSASDSVGVYGYTF. In nucleotides, the CDR3 is TGCAGTGCTTCTGACAGCGTGGGTGTCTATGGCTACACCTTC.

This clonotype has more than one count but fewer than ten. The chain has TRBV19 and TRBJ1-2; D gene ambiguous. This CDR3 contains 13 residues. Between the trimmed V and J ends, which lost 1 base and 5 bases, there was a span of 8 bases. CDR1 is LNHDA, CDR2 SQIVND, per germline (reference sequence). The CDR3 here is CASSIGRYYGYTF. CDR3 sequence (DNA): TGTGCCAGTAGTATAGGCCGGTATTATGGCTACACCTTC.

A word on this clonotype: A much larger clone differs from this one at a single base, so this may be a read error. This rearrangement joins TRBV7-8 to TRBJ1-1; a possible D gene is TRBD1 (5 bases). V was clipped by 1 base and J by 4 bases, with 13 bases between them. The germline V gene has CDR1 SGHVS and CDR2 FQNEAQ. This CDR3 region has 15 residues. Here the CDR3 reads CASSLVLGGGTEAFF. CDR3 DNA sequence: TGTGCCAGCAGCTTAGTGCTGGGCGGGGGCACTGAAGCTTTCTTT.

This clonotype appeared many times. V gene TRBV12-3 or TRBV12-4 combines with J gene TRBJ1-2; 7 bases match TRBD1. V trimming: 6 bases; J trimming: 4 bases; junction bases outside the gene matches: 5. CDR3 length equals 13 residues. In DNA, the CDR3 is TGTGCCAGCAGACGGGACAGCCTCTATGGCTACACCTTC. Translating it yields CASRRDSLYGYTF.

The CDR3 sequence is CSVWTTYGYTF. For the CDR3, the DNA is TGCAGCGTATGGACAACTTATGGCTACACCTTC. This rearrangement joins TRBV29-1 to TRBJ1-2, with a weak D call TRBD1 (5 bases). The CDR3 loop spans 11 amino acids. Trimming shortened V by 6 bases and J by 5 bases, and 10 bases separated the two germline ends. Germline loops: CDR1 SQVTM, CDR2 ANQGSEA.

This clonotype has ten or more counts. The V gene is TRBV20-1, the J gene TRBJ1-6; D is unclear. The V gene's germline CDR1 is DFQATT and CDR2 SNEGSKA (reference sequence). This CDR3 is built from 18 residues. V was shortened by 0 bases and J by 2 bases, with 17 bases between the two germline ends. CDR3 amino acids: CSARDRKGPKPYNSPLHF. CDR3 coding DNA: TGCAGTGCTAGAGATAGGAAGGGCCCGAAGCCCTATAATTCACCCCTCCACTTT.

This clonotype was recorded at least ten times. V gene TRBV19 combines with J gene TRBJ2-6; D is undetermined. Germline assignment: CDR1 LNHDA and CDR2 SQIVND (reference sequence). The CDR3 extends over 15 amino acids. Deletions cut 6 bases from V and 3 bases from J, with 12 bases between. This chain's CDR3 is CASREQWRGANVLTF. CDR3 nucleotide sequence: TGTGCCAGTAGGGAACAGTGGCGTGGGGCCAACGTCCTGACTTTC.

This clonotype has at least ten counts. The chain couples TRBV6-5 to TRBJ2-7, with D tentatively TRBD1 (6 bases). The CDR3 is 14 residues long. Germline V CDR1 and CDR2: MNHEY, SVGAGI. The germline V and J ends were trimmed by 2 bases and 5 bases, with 13 bases remaining between them. Written as DNA, the CDR3 is TGTGCCAGCAGTTACGGTCAGGGGAGACACGAGCAGTACTTC. Amino acids: CASSYGQGRHEQYF.

Many counts were recorded for this clonotype. The J gene is TRBJ1-3, the V gene TRBV10-2; TRBD1 is a possible D gene (5 bases). Germline V gene sequence: CDR1 WSHSY, CDR2 SAAADI. This CDR3 is 19 amino acids long. V lost 0 bases and J lost 0, with 18 bases in between. The CDR3 region is CASSESKLAGWSSGNTIYF. The DNA for the CDR3 is TGCGCCAGCAGTGAGTCTAAACTCGCAGGGTGGAGCTCTGGAAACACCATATATTTT.

The rearrangement joins TRBV20-1 to TRBJ2-5, with TRBD2 matching over 10 bases. Germline V gene sequence: CDR1 DFQATT, CDR2 SNEGSKA (reference sequence). V shed 3 bases and J 3 bases; nucleotides not matched to a gene: 4. There are 14 residues in the CDR3. The CDR3 nucleotides read TGCAGTGCTAGGATCGGGACTAGCGAAGAGACCCAGTACTTC. Its translation: CSARIGTSEETQYF.

This clonotype was observed many times. The CDR3 DNA sequence: TGTGCCAGCAGCTTAGACTGGGGACTAGCGGGGGGTCTTAGCACAGATACGCAGTATTTT. It yields the protein CASSLDWGLAGGLSTDTQYF. The rearrangement links TRBV11-1 to TRBJ2-3; TRBD2 agrees at 15 bases. CDR3 length equals 20 residues. The V and J ends lost 1 base and 0 bases, in that order; junction bases with no gene match: 8. The V gene's germline CDR1 is SGHAT and CDR2 FQDESV (reference sequence). The full variable domain, rest sourced from reference TRBV11-1 and TRBJ2-3, is EAEVAQSPRYKITEKSQAVAFWCDPISGHATLYWYRQILGQGPELLVQFQDESVVDDSQLPKDRFSAERLKGVDSTLKIQPAELGDSAMYLCASSLDWGLAGGLSTDTQYFGPGTRLTVL.